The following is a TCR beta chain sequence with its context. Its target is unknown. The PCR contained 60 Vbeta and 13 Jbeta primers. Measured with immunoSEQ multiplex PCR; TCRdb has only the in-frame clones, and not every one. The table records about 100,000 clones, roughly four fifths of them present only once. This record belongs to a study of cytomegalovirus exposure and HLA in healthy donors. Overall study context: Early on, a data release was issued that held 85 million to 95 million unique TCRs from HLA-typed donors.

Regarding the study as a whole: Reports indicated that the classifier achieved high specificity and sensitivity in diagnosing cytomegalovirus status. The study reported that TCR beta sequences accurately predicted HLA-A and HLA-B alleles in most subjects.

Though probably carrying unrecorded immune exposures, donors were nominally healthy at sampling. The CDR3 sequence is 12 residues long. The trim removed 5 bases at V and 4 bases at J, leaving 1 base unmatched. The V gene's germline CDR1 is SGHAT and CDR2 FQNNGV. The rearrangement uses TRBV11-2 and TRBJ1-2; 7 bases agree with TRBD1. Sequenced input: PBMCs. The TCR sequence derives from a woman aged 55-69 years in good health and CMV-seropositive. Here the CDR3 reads CASSRTGYGYTF. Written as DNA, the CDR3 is TGTGCCAGCAGCCGGACAGGCTATGGCTACACCTTC.